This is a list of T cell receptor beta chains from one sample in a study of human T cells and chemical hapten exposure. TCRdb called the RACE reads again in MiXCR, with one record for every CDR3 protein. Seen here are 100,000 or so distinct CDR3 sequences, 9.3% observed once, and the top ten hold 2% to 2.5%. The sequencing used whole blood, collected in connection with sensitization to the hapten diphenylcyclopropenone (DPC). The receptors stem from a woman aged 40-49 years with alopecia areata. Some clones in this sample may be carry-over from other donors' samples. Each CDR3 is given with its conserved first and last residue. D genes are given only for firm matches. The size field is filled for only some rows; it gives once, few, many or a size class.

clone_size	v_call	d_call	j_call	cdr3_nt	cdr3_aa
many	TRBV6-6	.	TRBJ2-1	TGTGCCAGCAGTTACGCGACTAGTTCCTATGAGCAGTTCTTC	CASSYATSSYEQFF
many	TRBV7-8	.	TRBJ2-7	TGTGCCAGCAGCTTAGCCAGGCAGTCATCCTACGAGCAGTACTTC	CASSLARQSSYEQYF
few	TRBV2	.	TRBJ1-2	TGTGCCACCTCCCGGGAGTTAACCTATGGCTACACCTTC	CATSRELTYGYTF
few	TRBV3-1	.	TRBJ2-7	TGTGCCAGCAGCCCCGCGGGACGGGGATTCGCCGAGCAGTACTTC	CASSPAGRGFAEQYF
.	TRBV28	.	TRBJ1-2	TGTGCCAGCAGTTTGCTGTGGCAGGAGTATGGCTACACCTTC	CASSLLWQEYGYTF
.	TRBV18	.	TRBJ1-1	TGTGCCAGCTCACCAAGGCTAACGGCCACTGAAGCTTTCTTT	CASSPRLTATEAFF
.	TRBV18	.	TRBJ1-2	TGTGCCAGCTCACAGGGACCCGACTATGGCTACACCTTC	CASSQGPDYGYTF
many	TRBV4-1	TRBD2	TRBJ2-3	TGCGCCAGCAGCCAATTAGCGGGAGGGCCGACAGATACGCAGTATTTT	CASSQLAGGPTDTQYF
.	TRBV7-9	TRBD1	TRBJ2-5	TGTGCCAGCTTCGCGTCTGGACAGGGGAAAGAGACCCAGTACTTC	CASFASGQGKETQYF
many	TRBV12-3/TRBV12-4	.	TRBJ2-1	TGTGCCAGCAGTTTTGAGGGAAGCTCCTACAATGAGCAGTTCTTC	CASSFEGSSYNEQFF
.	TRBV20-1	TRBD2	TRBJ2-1	TGCAGTGCTAGAGGGGAATCTAGCGGGCGGGATGAGCAGTTCTTC	CSARGESSGRDEQFF
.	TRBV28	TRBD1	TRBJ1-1	TGTGCCAGCAGTGAGGACAGGGGGCATCAGGCTTTCTTT	CASSEDRGHQAFF
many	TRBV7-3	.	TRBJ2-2	TGTGCCAGCAGCGTAGCGGCTACCGGGGAGCTGTTTTTT	CASSVAATGELFF
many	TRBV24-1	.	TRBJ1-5	TGTGCCACCAGTGACCCTGGCCTGGGGGGCAATCAGCCCCAGCATTTT	CATSDPGLGGNQPQHF
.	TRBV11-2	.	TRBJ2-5	TGTGCCAGCAGCTTAGTGGGCCGAGAGACCCAGTACTTC	CASSLVGRETQYF
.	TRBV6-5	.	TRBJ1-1	TGTGCCAGCAGCCTGGACAGCACTGAAGCTTTCTTT	CASSLDSTEAFF
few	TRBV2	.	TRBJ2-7	TGTGCCAGCAGTGTGACGGGGACCTACGAGCAGTACTTC	CASSVTGTYEQYF
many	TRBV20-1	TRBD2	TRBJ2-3	TGCAGTGCTAGAGCTCTACTAGCGGGAGGCACAGATACGCAGTATTTT	CSARALLAGGTDTQYF
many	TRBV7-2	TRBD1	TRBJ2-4	TGTGCCAGCAGCTTTGACAGGGCTCAGGACATTCAGTACTTC	CASSFDRAQDIQYF
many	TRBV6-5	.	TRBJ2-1	TGTGCCAGCACCCACAGCTCTTCCAGTGAGCAGTTCTTC	CASTHSSSSEQFF
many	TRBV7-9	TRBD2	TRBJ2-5	TGTGCCAGCAGTCAGGGACTAGCGACCAGCCCCCGTGAGACCCAGTACTTC	CASSQGLATSPRETQYF
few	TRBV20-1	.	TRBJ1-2	TGCAGTGCTAACGCTGAGGTGAAGGGCTACACCTTC	CSANAEVKGYTF